This T cell receptor (beta chain) was documented in a study of cytomegalovirus exposure and HLA in healthy donors. Use of 60 Vbeta and 13 Jbeta primers characterized the PCR. Sequencing was performed with immunoSEQ multiplex PCR; in TCRdb, only in-frame clones are kept and a portion is missing. The sample shows under 200,000 clones, roughly 80% of them seen only once. The CDR3 runs 13 residues. The germline gives CDR1 SGHAT, CDR2 FQNNGV. The ends were cut back, 1 base at V and 6 bases at J, with 6 bases in the middle. This TCR was sampled from a woman between 18 and 30 years old in good health and CMV-seronegative. The V and J genes are TRBV11-2 and TRBJ1-4, with no clear D. Specimen: PBMCs. CDR3 sequence (DNA): TGTGCCAGCAGCTTAGTAATAGATGAAAAACTGTTTTTT. It yields the protein CASSLVIDEKLFF. Variable domain in full (rest from reference TRBV11-2 and TRBJ1-4): EAGVAQSPRYKIIEKRQSVAFWCNPISGHATLYWYQQILGQGPKLLIQFQNNGVVDDSQLPKDRFSAERLKGVDSTLKIQPAKLEDSAVYLCASSLVIDEKLFFGSGTQLSVL.